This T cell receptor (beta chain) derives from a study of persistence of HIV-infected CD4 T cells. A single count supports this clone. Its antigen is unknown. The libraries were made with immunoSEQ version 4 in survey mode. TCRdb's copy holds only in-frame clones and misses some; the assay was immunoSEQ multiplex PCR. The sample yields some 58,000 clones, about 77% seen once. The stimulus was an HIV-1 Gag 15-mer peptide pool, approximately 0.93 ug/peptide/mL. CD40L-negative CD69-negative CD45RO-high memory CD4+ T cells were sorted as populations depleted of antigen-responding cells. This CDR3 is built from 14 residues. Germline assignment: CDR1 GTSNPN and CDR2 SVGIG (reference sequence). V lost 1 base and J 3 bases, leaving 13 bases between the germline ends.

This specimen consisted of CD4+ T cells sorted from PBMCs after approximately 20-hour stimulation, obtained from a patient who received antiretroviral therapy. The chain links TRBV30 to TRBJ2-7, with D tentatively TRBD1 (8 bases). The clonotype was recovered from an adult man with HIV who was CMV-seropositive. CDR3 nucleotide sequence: TGTGCCTGGAGTGACAGGGGGGGCTACTACGAGCAGTACTTC. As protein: CAWSDRGGYYEQYF.